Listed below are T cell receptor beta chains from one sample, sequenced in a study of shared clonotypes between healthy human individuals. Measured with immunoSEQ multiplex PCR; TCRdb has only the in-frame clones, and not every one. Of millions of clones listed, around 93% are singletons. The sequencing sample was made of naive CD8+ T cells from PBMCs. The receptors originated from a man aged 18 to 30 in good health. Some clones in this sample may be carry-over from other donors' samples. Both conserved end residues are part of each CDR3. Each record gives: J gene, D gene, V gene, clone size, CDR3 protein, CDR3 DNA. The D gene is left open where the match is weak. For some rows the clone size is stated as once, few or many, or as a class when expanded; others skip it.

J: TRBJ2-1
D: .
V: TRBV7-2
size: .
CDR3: CASSLMSFNEQFF
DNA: TGTGCCAGCAGCTTGATGAGCTTCAATGAGCAGTTCTTC

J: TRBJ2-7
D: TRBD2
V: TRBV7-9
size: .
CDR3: CASSLLGLAGGYEQYF
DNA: TGTGCCAGCAGTTTGCTCGGACTAGCGGGAGGGTACGAGCAGTACTTC

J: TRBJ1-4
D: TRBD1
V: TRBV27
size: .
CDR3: CASSATGGTNEKLFF
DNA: TGTGCCAGCAGTGCGACAGGGGGGACTAATGAAAAACTGTTTTTT

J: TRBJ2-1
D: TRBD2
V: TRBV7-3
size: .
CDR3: CASSLQGSIAGTYNEQFF
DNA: TGTGCCAGCAGCTTACAGGGCTCGATAGCGGGGACCTACAATGAGCAGTTCTTC

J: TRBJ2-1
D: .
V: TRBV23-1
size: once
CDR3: CASSQTRSYNEQFF
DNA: TGCGCCAGCAGTCAAACACGCTCCTACAATGAGCAGTTCTTC

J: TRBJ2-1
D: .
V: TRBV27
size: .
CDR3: CASSLAPGSSYNEQFF
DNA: TGTGCCAGCAGTTTAGCCCCCGGGAGCTCCTACAATGAGCAGTTCTTC

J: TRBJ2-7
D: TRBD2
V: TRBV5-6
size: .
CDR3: CASSLLAGYYEQYF
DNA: TGTGCCAGCAGCTTGCTAGCGGGGTATTACGAGCAGTACTTC

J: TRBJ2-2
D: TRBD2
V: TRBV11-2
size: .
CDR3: CASSLDRSLALAGELFF
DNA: TGTGCCAGCAGCTTAGATCGCTCACTAGCGCTGGCCGGGGAGCTGTTTTTT

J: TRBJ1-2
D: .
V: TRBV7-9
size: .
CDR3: CASSLGSGTGYTF
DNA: TGTGCCAGCAGCTTAGGGTCCGGAACTGGCTACACCTTC

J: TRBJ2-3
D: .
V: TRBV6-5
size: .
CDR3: CASSYSEGPSTDTQYF
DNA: TGTGCCAGCAGTTACTCAGAGGGGCCTAGCACAGATACGCAGTATTTT

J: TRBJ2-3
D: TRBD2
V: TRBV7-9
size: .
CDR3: CASSLVLVTAGDTDTQYF
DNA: TGTGCCAGCAGCTTAGTTTTAGTTACTGCGGGGGACACAGATACGCAGTATTTT

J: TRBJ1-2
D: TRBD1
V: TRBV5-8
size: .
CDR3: CASSLPGQLNYGYTF
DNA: TGTGCCAGCAGCTTGCCGGGACAGCTAAACTATGGCTACACCTTC

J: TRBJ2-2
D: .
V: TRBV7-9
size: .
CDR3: CASSLEYTYTGELFF
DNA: TGTGCCAGCAGCTTAGAGTACACCTACACCGGGGAGCTGTTTTTT

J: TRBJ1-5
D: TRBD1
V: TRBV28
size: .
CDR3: CASSYRTGGWNQPQHF
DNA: TGTGCCAGCAGTTATAGAACAGGGGGCTGGAATCAGCCCCAGCATTTT

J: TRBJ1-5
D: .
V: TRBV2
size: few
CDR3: CASTWGSSNQPQHF
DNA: TGTGCCAGCACGTGGGGGTCCAGCAATCAGCCCCAGCATTTT

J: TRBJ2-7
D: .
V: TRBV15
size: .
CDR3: CATSSDRSYEQYF
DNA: TGTGCCACCAGCAGTGACAGGAGCTACGAGCAGTACTTC

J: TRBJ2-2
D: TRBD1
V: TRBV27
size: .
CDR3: CASGTWAGGTGELFF
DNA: TGTGCCAGCGGCACCTGGGCAGGGGGCACCGGGGAGCTGTTTTTT

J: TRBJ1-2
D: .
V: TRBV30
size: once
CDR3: CAWRSSSYGYTF
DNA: TGTGCCTGGAGGTCCTCCAGCTATGGCTACACCTTC

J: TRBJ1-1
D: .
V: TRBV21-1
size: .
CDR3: CASSKGREAFF
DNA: TGTGCCAGCAGCAAAGGGAGGGAAGCTTTCTTT

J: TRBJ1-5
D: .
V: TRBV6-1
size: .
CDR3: CASSEVYGSNQPQHF
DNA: TGTGCCAGCAGTGAAGTATACGGTAGCAATCAGCCCCAGCATTTT

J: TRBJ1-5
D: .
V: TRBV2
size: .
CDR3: CASSLTVNQPQHF
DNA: TGTGCCAGCAGTCTTACAGTAAATCAGCCCCAGCATTTT

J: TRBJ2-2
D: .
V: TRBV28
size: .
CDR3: CASSQLRGSTGELFF
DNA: TGTGCCAGCAGCCAGCTCAGGGGATCCACCGGGGAGCTGTTTTTT

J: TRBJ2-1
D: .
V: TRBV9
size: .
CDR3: CASSHLGGASGYNEQFF
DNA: TGTGCCAGCAGCCACCTAGGGGGGGCTAGCGGTTACAATGAGCAGTTCTTC

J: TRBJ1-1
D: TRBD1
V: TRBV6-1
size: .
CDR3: CASSPQGGDEAFF
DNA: TGTGCCAGCAGTCCACAGGGGGGGGATGAAGCTTTCTTT

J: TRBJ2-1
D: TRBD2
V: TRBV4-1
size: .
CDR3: CASNQAASGYNEQFF
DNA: TGCGCCAGCAACCAAGCGGCTAGCGGTTACAATGAGCAGTTCTTC

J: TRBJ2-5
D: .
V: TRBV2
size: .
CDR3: CASSDPDPTGETQYF
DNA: TGTGCCAGCAGTGACCCTGACCCCACGGGAGAGACCCAGTACTTC

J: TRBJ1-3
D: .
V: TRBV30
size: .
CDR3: CAWTEGVGNTIYF
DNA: TGTGCCTGGACCGAGGGGGTTGGAAACACCATATATTTT

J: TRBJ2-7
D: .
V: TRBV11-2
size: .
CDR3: CASSLRSYEQYF
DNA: TGTGCCAGCAGCTTACGCTCCTACGAGCAGTACTTC

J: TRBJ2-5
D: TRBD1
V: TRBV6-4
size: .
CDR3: CASSEDRGRGTQYF
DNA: TGTGCCAGCAGTGAGGACAGGGGGCGCGGGACCCAGTACTTC